This T cell receptor (beta chain) comes out of a study of T cell responses to AZD1222 COVID-19 vaccine. This clone came up once. The repertoire was sequenced with immunoSEQ multiplex PCR; TCRdb's copy has only in-frame clones and lacks some. This table holds 50,000 to 85,000 clones, 79% found once. This CDR3 comprises 19 residues. The ends were cut back, 1 base at V and 1 base at J, with 20 bases in the middle. Per germline, CDR1 MGHRA and CDR2 YSYEKL. This TCR derives from an adult in good health. This sample comprised peripheral blood, obtained on day 0 of MenACWY control vaccination. The chain has TRBV4-1 and TRBJ1-3; D might be TRBD1 (6 bases). The CDR3, as DNA: TGCGCCAGCAGCCAAGGACGGGCCAGGGGCTCGTTATCTGGAAACACCATATATTTT. Encoded protein: CASSQGRARGSLSGNTIYF.